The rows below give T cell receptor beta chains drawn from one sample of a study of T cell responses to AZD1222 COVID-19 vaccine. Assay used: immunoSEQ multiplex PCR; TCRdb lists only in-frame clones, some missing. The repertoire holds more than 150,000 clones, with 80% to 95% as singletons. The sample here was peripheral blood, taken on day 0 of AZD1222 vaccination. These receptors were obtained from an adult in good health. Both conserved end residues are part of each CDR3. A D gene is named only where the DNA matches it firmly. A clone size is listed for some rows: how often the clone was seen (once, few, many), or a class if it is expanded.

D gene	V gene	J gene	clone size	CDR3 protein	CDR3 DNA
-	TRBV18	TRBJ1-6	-	CASSPPRRSYNSPLHF	TGTGCCAGCTCACCACCGCGCCGGAGCTATAATTCACCCCTCCACTTT
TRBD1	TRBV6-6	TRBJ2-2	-	CASSYPGTGGPGELFF	TGTGCCAGCAGTTACCCCGGGACAGGGGGCCCCGGGGAGCTGTTTTTT
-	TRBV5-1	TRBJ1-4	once	CASSPSRNEKLFF	TGCGCCAGCAGCCCTTCCCGAAATGAAAAACTGTTTTTT
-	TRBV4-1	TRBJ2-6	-	CASSQETRGGSNVLTF	TGCGCCAGCAGCCAAGAGACCAGGGGAGGGTCCAACGTCCTGACTTTC
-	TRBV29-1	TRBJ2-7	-	CSVGINLEQYF	TGCAGCGTGGGAATCAACCTTGAGCAGTACTTC
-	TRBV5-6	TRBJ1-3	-	CASSWGYSGNTIYF	TGTGCCAGCAGCTGGGGGTACTCTGGAAACACCATATATTTT
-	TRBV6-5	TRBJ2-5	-	CASNRPRTGQETQYF	TGTGCCAGCAATCGGCCCAGAACAGGTCAAGAGACCCAGTACTTC
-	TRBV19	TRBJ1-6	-	CASTEDLRNNSPLHF	TGTGCCAGTACCGAGGACCTTCGAAATAATTCACCCCTCCACTTT
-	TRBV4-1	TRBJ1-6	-	CASSQGNQPLHF	TGCGCCAGCAGCCAAGGGAACCAACCCCTCCACTTT
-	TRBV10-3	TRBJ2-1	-	CAISDLKGPSNEQFF	TGTGCCATCAGTGACCTCAAAGGGCCGAGCAATGAGCAGTTCTTC
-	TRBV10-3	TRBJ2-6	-	CAISVKLQGLKSGANVLTF	TGTGCCATCAGTGTAAAATTGCAGGGATTGAAGTCTGGGGCCAACGTCCTGACTTTC
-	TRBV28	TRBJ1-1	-	CASSQYTEAFF	TGTGCCAGCAGCCAGTACACTGAAGCTTTCTTT
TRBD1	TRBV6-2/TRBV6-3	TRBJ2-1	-	CASSPAGQGNNEQFF	TGTGCCAGCAGTCCAGCGGGACAGGGGAATAATGAGCAGTTCTTC
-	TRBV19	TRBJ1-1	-	CASSMGAGTEAFF	TGTGCCAGTAGTATGGGGGCGGGCACTGAAGCTTTCTTT
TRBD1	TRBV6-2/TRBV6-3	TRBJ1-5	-	CASSPHRWGQRQPQHF	TGTGCCAGCAGCCCTCACCGTTGGGGACAGAGGCAGCCCCAGCATTTT
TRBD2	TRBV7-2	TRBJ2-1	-	CASSLGGSRYNEQFF	TGTGCCAGCAGCTTAGGCGGGAGTAGGTACAATGAGCAGTTCTTC
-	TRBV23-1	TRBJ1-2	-	CASRRVNRSPNYGYTF	TGCGCCAGCAGGCGGGTTAACAGATCCCCTAACTATGGCTACACCTTC
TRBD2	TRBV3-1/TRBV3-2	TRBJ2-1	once	CASSPRTSGNEQFF	TGTGCCAGCAGCCCCAGGACTAGCGGAAATGAGCAGTTCTTC
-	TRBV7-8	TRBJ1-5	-	CASSSDSLGKQPQHF	TGTGCCAGCAGCTCCGATTCCCTCGGGAAACAGCCCCAGCATTTT
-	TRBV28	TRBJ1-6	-	CASSSWTESRNNSPLHF	TGTGCCAGCAGTTCCTGGACGGAGTCTCGAAATAATTCACCCCTCCACTTT
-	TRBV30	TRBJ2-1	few	CAWTVYNEQFF	TGTGCCTGGACTGTTTACAATGAGCAGTTCTTC
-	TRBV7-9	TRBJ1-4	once	CASSLAGLNEKLFF	TGTGCCAGCAGCTTAGCAGGGTTAAATGAAAAACTGTTTTTT
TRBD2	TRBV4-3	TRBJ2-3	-	CASSQDGGGTDTQYF	TGCGCCAGCAGCCAAGATGGCGGGGGAACAGATACGCAGTATTTT
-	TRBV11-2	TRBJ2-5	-	CASSLGPSKTQYF	TGTGCCAGCAGCTTAGGTCCCAGCAAGACCCAGTACTTC
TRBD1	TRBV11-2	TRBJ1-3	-	CASSQQGTGNTIYF	TGTGCCAGCAGCCAACAGGGGACTGGAAACACCATATATTTT
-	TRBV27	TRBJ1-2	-	CASSLGGGNYGYTF	TGTGCCAGCAGTTTAGGTGGGGGGAACTATGGCTACACCTTC
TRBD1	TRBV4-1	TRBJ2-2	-	CASSPGQGFTGELFF	TGCGCCAGCAGCCCGGGACAGGGATTCACCGGGGAGCTGTTTTTT
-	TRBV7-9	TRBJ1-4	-	CASSYTEGREEKLFF	TGTGCCAGCAGCTATACGGAGGGAAGAGAAGAAAAACTGTTTTTT
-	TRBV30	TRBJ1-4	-	CAWSVKAGPLTEKLFF	TGTGCCTGGAGTGTAAAGGCGGGACCGTTAACGGAAAAACTGTTTTTT
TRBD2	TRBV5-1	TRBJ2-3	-	CASSLSGRASPDTQYF	TGCGCCAGCAGCTTGTCCGGGAGGGCTAGCCCAGATACGCAGTATTTT
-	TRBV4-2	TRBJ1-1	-	CASSHQTDRNTEAFF	TGTGCCAGCAGCCATCAAACCGACAGGAACACTGAAGCTTTCTTT
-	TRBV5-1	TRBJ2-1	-	CASSSARSPTNDNEQFF	TGCGCCAGCAGCTCGGCTCGGTCCCCCACTAATGACAATGAGCAGTTCTTC
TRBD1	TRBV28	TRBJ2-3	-	CASSLSQGGTDTQYF	TGTGCCAGCAGTTTATCCCAGGGGGGCACAGATACGCAGTATTTT
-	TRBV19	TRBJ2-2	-	CASTPEGRSGEELFF	TGTGCCAGTACCCCCGAGGGCAGATCAGGGGAGGAACTGTTTTTT
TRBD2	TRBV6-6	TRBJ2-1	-	CASSYGRLADNNEQFF	TGTGCCAGCAGTTATGGGCGGCTAGCGGACAACAATGAGCAGTTCTTC
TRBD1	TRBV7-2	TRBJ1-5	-	CASSLTWQGVQPQHF	TGTGCCAGCAGCTTAACTTGGCAGGGGGTGCAGCCCCAGCATTTT
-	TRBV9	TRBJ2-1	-	CASSVRGDEQFF	TGTGCCAGCAGCGTGAGGGGGGATGAGCAGTTCTTC
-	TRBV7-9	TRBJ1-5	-	CASSLNYGSNQPQHF	TGTGCCAGCAGCTTGAACTATGGGAGCAATCAGCCCCAGCATTTT
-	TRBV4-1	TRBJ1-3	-	CASSQGTTGNTIYF	TGCGCCAGCAGCCAAGGGACGACTGGAAACACCATATATTTT
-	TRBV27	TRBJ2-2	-	CASRPRTGWHNGELFF	TGTGCCAGCAGGCCGCGGACTGGTTGGCATAATGGGGAGCTGTTTTTT
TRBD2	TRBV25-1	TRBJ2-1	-	CASSRGRARNEQFF	TGTGCCAGCAGTCGGGGGAGGGCCAGGAATGAGCAGTTCTTC
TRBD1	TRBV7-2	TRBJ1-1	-	CASSPGQAFRAFF	TGTGCCAGCAGCCCAGGACAGGCCTTTCGGGCTTTCTTT
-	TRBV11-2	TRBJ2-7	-	CASSYRDF	TGTGCCAGCAGCTACCGGGACTTC
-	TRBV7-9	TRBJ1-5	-	CASSRIGGNQPQHF	TGTGCCAGCAGCCGAATTGGGGGCAATCAGCCCCAGCATTTT
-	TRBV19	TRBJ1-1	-	CASVRNTEAFF	TGTGCCAGTGTAAGGAACACTGAAGCTTTCTTT
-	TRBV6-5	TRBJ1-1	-	CASSSTRETEAFF	TGTGCCAGCAGTTCGACGAGAGAGACTGAAGCTTTCTTT